The entry below gives a single TCR beta chain sequence along with its context. The sample comes from a study of blood T cell repertoires in COVID-19. The overall study: Specimens from acute and convalescent COVID-19 originated in the United States, Italy and Spain. PBMCs, B-cell-depleted T cells, or T cells provided the cDNA or gDNA that made up the material.

CDR1 is SEHNR and CDR2 is FQNEAQ in the germline V gene (reference sequence). The CDR3 runs to 15 residues. J gave up 7 bases and V 6 bases, and 9 bases lay outside the gene matches. In the original workflow: How many nucleated cells were present was estimated from reference gene primer amplification. Profiling relied on immunoSEQ multiplex PCR, and the TCRdb table lists in-frame clones only, not all of them. The DNA was the basis for D and trimming; V, J and clone size are from that table. The sample consists of 280,000 or so clones, approximately 83% of them appearing once. The chain carries TRBV7-9 and TRBJ1-6; TRBD1 agrees at 7 bases. The TCR originated in a young woman who had recovered from COVID-19. The source material was peripheral blood. CDR3 protein: CASRPRQGLNSPLHF. The CDR3 DNA sequence: TGTGCCAGCAGACCCAGACAGGGCCTAAATTCACCCCTCCACTTT.